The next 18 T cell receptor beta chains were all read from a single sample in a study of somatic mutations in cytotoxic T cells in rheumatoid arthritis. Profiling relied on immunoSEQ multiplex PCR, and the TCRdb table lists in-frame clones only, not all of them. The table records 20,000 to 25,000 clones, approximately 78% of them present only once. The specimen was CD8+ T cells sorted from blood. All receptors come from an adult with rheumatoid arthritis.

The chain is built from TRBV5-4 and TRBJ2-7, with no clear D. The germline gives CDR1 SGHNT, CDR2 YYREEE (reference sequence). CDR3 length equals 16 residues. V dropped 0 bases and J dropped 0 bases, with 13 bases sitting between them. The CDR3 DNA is TGTGCCAGCAGCTTGGTAGTGGATGCGACCTCCTACGAGCAGTACTTC. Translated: CASSLVVDATSYEQYF.

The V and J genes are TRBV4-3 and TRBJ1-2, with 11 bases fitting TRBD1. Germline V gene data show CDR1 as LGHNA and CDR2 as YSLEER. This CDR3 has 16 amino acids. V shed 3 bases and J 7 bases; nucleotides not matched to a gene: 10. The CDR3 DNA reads TGCGCCAGCAGCCACGCAATCGGACAGGGGGCGCTTGGCTACACCTTC. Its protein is CASSHAIGQGALGYTF.

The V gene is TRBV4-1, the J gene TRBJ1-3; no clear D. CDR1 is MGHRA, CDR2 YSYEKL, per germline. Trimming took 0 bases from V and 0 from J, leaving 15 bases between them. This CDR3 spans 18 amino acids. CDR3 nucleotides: TGCGCCAGCAGCCAAGATGGTGCAGCCTTCGTCTCTGGAAACACCATATATTTT. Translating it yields CASSQDGAAFVSGNTIYF.

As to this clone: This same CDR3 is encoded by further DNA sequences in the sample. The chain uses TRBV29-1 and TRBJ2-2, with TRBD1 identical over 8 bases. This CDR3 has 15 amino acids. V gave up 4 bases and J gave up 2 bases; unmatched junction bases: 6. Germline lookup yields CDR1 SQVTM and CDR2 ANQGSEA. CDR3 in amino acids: CSVVAQGANTGELFF. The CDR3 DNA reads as TGCAGCGTTGTTGCTCAGGGGGCAAACACCGGGGAGCTGTTTTTT.

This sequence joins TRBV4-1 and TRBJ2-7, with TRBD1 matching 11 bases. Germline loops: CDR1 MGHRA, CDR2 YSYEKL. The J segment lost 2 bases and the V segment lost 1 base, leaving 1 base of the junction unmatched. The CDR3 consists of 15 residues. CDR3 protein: CASSQVGQGAYEQYF. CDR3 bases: TGCGCCAGCAGCCAAGTGGGACAGGGGGCCTACGAGCAGTACTTC.

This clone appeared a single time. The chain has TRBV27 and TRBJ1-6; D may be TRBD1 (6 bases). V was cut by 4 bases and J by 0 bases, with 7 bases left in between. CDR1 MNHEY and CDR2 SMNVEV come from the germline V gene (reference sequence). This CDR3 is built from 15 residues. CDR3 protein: CASSSGASYNSPLHF. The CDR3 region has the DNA TGTGCCAGCAGTTCGGGGGCCTCCTATAATTCACCCCTCCACTTT.

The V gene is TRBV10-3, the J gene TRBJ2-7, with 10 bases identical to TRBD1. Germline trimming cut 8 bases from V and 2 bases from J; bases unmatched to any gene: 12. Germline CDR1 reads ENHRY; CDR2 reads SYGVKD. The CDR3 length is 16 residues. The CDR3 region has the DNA TGTGCCATCGGAGCCCATAAGGGACAGGGGACCTACGAGCAGTACTTC. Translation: CAIGAHKGQGTYEQYF.

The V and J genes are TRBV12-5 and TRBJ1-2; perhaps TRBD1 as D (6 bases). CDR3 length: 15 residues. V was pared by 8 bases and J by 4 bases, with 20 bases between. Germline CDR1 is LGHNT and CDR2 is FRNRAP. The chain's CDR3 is CASFPAPAGAYGYTF. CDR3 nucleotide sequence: TGTGCTAGTTTCCCAGCCCCGGCAGGGGCCTATGGCTACACCTTC.

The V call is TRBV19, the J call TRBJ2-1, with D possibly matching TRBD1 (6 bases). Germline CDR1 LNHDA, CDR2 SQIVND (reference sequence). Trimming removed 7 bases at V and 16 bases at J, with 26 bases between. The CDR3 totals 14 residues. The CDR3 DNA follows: TGTGCCAGTATCCCGGCAGGGGTCGCCCCGGGTCCCTTCTTC. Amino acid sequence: CASIPAGVAPGPFF.

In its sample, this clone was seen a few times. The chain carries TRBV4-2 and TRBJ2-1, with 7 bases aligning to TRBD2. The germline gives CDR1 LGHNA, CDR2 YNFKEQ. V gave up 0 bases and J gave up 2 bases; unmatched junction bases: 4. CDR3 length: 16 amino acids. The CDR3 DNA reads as TGTGCCAGCAGCCAAGATCGGGGGGACCCCTACAATGAGCAGTTCTTC. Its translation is CASSQDRGDPYNEQFF.

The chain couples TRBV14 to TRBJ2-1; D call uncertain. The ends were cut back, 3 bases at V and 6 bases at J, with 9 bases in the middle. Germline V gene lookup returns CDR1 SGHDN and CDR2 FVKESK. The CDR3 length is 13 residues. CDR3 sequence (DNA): TGTGCCAGCAGCCACCCGCTGGTCAATGAGCAGTTCTTC. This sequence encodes CASSHPLVNEQFF.

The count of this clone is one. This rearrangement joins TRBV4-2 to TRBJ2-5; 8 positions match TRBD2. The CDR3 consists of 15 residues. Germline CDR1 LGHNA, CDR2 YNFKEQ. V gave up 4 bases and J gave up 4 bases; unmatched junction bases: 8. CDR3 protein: CASSLDGGAIETQYF. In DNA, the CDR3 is TGTGCCAGCAGCCTGGACGGGGGGGCTATAGAGACCCAGTACTTC.

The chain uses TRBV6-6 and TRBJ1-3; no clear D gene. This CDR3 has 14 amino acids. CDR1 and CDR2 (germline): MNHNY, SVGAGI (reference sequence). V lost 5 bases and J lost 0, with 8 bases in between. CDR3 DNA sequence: TGTGCCAGCAGTCCGCAGAGCTCTGGAAACACCATATATTTT. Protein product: CASSPQSSGNTIYF.

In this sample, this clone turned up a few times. The CDR3 DNA reads TGTGCCAGTAGTATAACCCAAACAGATACGCAGTATTTT. It codes for CASSITQTDTQYF. J is TRBJ2-3 and V is TRBV19; D is unclear. The ends were cut back, 2 bases at V and 3 bases at J, with 6 bases in the middle. CDR1 and CDR2 (germline): LNHDA, SQIVND (reference sequence). The CDR3 runs to 13 residues.

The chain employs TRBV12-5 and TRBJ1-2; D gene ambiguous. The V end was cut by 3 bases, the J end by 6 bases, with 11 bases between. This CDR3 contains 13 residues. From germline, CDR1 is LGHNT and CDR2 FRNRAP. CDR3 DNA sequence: TGTGCTAGTGGTTTAGAAGTCGAGCATGGCTACACCTTC. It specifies CASGLEVEHGYTF.

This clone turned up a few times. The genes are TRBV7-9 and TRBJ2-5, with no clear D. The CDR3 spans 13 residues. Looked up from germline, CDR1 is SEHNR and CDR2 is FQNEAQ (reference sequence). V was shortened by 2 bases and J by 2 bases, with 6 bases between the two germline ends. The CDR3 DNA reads TGTGCCAGCAGCTTAAGGGTACAAGAGACCCAGTACTTC. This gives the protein CASSLRVQETQYF.

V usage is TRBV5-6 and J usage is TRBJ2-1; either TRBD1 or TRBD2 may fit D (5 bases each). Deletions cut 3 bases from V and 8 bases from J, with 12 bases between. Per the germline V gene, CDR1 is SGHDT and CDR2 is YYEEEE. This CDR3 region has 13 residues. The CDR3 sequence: CASSWGPADEQFF. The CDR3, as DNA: TGTGCCAGCAGCTGGGGACCCGCTGATGAGCAGTTCTTC.

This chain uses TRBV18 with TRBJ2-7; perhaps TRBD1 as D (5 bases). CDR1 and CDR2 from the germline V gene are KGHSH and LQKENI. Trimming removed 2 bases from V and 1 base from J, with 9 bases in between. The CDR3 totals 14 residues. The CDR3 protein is CASSPRGQSYEQYF. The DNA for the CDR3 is TGTGCCAGCTCACCAAGGGGCCAGTCCTACGAGCAGTACTTC.